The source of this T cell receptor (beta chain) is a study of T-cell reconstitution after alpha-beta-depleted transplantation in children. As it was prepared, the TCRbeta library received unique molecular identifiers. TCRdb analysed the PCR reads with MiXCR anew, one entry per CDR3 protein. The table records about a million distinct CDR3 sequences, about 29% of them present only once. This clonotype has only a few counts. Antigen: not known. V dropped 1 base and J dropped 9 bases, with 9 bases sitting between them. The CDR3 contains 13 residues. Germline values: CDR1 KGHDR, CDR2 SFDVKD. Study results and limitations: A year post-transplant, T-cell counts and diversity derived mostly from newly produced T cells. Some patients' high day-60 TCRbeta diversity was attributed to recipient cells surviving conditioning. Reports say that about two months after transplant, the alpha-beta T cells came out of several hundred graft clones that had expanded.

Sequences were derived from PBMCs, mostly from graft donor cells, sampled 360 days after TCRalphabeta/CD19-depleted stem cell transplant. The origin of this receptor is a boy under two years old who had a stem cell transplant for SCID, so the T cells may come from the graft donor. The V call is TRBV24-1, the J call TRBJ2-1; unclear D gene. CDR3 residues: CATSDLRAREQFF. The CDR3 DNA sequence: TGTGCCACCAGTGATTTAAGGGCCCGTGAGCAGTTCTTC.